This T cell receptor (beta chain) was retrieved from a study of blood T cell repertoires in COVID-19. Study overall: There were acute and convalescent COVID-19 samples, and they came from the United States, Italy and Spain. Sources were T cells, B-cell-depleted T cells, or PBMCs; the material itself was cDNA or gDNA.

Those enrolled in Seattle joined during active infection and were followed longitudinally afterward. CDR3 length: 14 residues. CDR1 is SGHRS and CDR2 is YFSETQ in the germline V gene. Trimming stripped 4 bases from V and 5 bases from J, with 15 bases between. In the original workflow: Reference gene primer amplification in the assay estimated nucleated cell counts. The protocol was immunoSEQ multiplex PCR, while the TCRdb copy is restricted to in-frame clones and leaves out a portion. The V and J calls and clone size are taken from that table; D and trimming were inferred from the DNA. The repertoire holds around 50,000 clones, with roughly nine tenths as singletons.

The clonotype was recovered from a woman aged 80 or over with COVID-19, enrolled during active disease. This chain connects TRBV5-1 to TRBJ1-2; the D is unclear. Sequenced: peripheral blood. Written as DNA, the CDR3 is TGCGCCAGCAGCGGTGACACCCTTTCGTATGGCTACACCTTC. Translating it yields CASSGDTLSYGYTF.